Below are 21 T cell receptor beta chains sequenced from a single sample in a study of blood T cells in healthy people across ages. Primers used in a second PCR of roughly 6 to 12 cycles were a sample-barcoded 5' primer and a J-beta primer mix. A single record per CDR3 protein comes from TCRdb applying MiXCR to the 5' RACE reads. The sample yields 800,000 or so distinct CDR3 sequences, around 25% seen once. This sample was shared with a second study, whose subject was T cells of mothers and their children.

What was sequenced was blood. The receptors stem from a boy under 18 in good health.

The table lists this clonotype with a few counts. At one boundary the junction diverges from the germline segment, which might be a read error. The V gene is TRBV18, the J gene TRBJ2-1, with D maybe TRBD2 (6 bases). CDR3 length: 15 residues. CDR1 is KGHSH and CDR2 is LQKENI in the germline V gene. The DNA of the CDR3 is TGTGCCTGCTCACCACCCCGGGAGCAGTACAATGAGCAGTTCTTC. Translating it yields CACSPPREQYNEQFF.

This rearrangement joins TRBV28 to TRBJ2-5, with D possibly matching TRBD2 (5 bases). The CDR3 sequence is 15 residues long. Germline V gene data show CDR1 as MDHEN and CDR2 as SYDVKM. V lost 5 bases to trimming and J lost 5 bases, with 18 bases between them. The CDR3 DNA sequence: TGTGCCAGCAGTCCCTCACTAGTGGCCGGGGAGACCCAGTACTTC. Translating gives CASSPSLVAGETQYF. Drawing the rest from reference TRBV28 and TRBJ2-5, the complete variable domain is DVKVTQSSRYLVKRTGEKVFLECVQDMDHENMFWYRQDPGLGLRLIYFSYDVKMKEKGDIPEGYSVSREKKERFSLILESASTNQTSMYLCASSPSLVAGETQYFGPGTRLLVL.

This clonotype was seen more than once but under ten times. This chain joins TRBV20-1 and TRBJ2-3; D is ambiguous. The CDR3 has 11 amino acids. Germline V CDR1 and CDR2: DFQATT, SNEGSKA (reference sequence). The ends were cut back, 4 bases at V and 2 bases at J, with 4 bases in the middle. CDR3 in amino acids: CSATTTDTQYF. The DNA of the CDR3 is TGCAGTGCTACTACCACAGATACGCAGTATTTT.

Regarding this clonotype: Mismatch with germline at one junction end may stem from a read error. The rearrangement uses TRBV13 and TRBJ2-1; either TRBD1 or TRBD2 may supply D (5 bases each). The germline V gene encodes CDR1 PRHDT and CDR2 FYEKMQ (reference sequence). The CDR3 spans 16 residues. CDR3 amino acids: CASSLAGTIRYNEQLF. In nucleotides, the CDR3 is TGTGCCAGCAGCCTAGCCGGGACCATTCGATACAATGAGCAGCTCTTC.

This clonotype turned up a few times. The rearrangement joins TRBV18 to TRBJ1-2; D remains ambiguous. Trimming cost V 4 bases and J 8 bases, with 11 bases left between them. The CDR3 contains 12 residues. Germline V CDR1 and CDR2: KGHSH, LQKENI. The CDR3 nucleotides are TGTGCCAGCTCACTAAGCCGGGAAGGCTACACCTTC. Its translation is CASSLSREGYTF.

This clonotype was seen more than once but under ten times. V and J are TRBV18 and TRBJ1-5; D not resolved. The CDR3 loop spans 18 amino acids. The V gene lost 3 bases and the J gene lost 0 bases, with 18 bases spanning the gap. Per the germline V gene, CDR1 is KGHSH and CDR2 is LQKENI. CDR3 sequence: CASSPREVQGFSNQPQHF. The DNA of the CDR3 is TGTGCCAGCTCACCTAGGGAGGTGCAAGGTTTTAGCAATCAGCCCCAGCATTTT.

The chain couples TRBV6-6 to TRBJ2-7; D perhaps matches TRBD2 (5 bases). Germline-derived CDR1 and CDR2 are MNHNY and SVGAGI (reference sequence). CDR3 length equals 14 residues. With 2 bases removed from V and 3 bases from J, the gap between germline ends came to 11 bases. The CDR3: CASSYGREVYEQYF. The DNA of the CDR3 is TGTGCCAGCAGTTACGGCCGGGAAGTCTACGAGCAGTACTTC.

This clonotype showed up just a few times. V gene TRBV29-1 combines with J gene TRBJ1-1, with TRBD1 identical over 8 bases. This CDR3 spans 12 amino acids. Germline CDR1 is SQVTM and CDR2 is ANQGSEA. V lost 5 bases and J lost 1; bases outside the gene matches: 0. DNA for the CDR3: TGCAGCGTTCAGGGGGCGAACACTGAAGCTTTCTTT. It translates to CSVQGANTEAFF.

Notes on this clonotype: A read error may account for a junction end that differs from germline. The gene calls are TRBV12-3 or TRBV12-4 and TRBJ2-5; D is uncertain. The CDR3 totals 13 residues. Here the CDR3 reads CASRTRIQKTQYF. DNA for the CDR3: TGTGCCAGCAGAACAAGAATCCAAAAGACCCAGTACTTC.

The V gene is TRBV24-1, the J gene TRBJ2-2, with unresolved D. In germline, CDR1 is KGHDR, CDR2 SFDVKD. V shed 1 base and J shed 6 bases, with 8 bases lying between them. The CDR3 extends over 14 amino acids. The DNA for the CDR3 is TGTGCCACCAGTGATTTTGCGGAAGCCGGGGAGCTGTTTTTT. It codes for CATSDFAEAGELFF.

This clonotype was counted only a few times. The rearrangement links TRBV25-1 to TRBJ1-2, with 7 bases matching TRBD1. Trimming cost V 0 bases and J 1 base; bases outside gene matches: 8. Germline assignment: CDR1 MGHDK and CDR2 SYGVNS. This CDR3 has 17 amino acids. The CDR3 region is CASSEYIQGDINYGYTF. The CDR3 DNA reads as TGTGCCAGCAGTGAATATATTCAGGGGGACATTAACTATGGCTACACCTTC.

The V call is TRBV6-2 or TRBV6-3, the J call TRBJ2-7; the D gene is possibly TRBD2 (6 bases). CDR1 and CDR2 from the germline V gene are MNHEY and SVGEGT. The germline V and J ends were trimmed by 8 bases and 6 bases, with 20 bases remaining between them. This CDR3 is 14 amino acids long. CDR3 DNA sequence: TGTGCCAGCGCCGTAGCGGTCCCCGGGGGCGAGCAGTACTTC. It yields the protein CASAVAVPGGEQYF.

This clonotype came up many times. The gene calls are TRBV7-3 and TRBJ2-5; TRBD1 matches 8 bases. Germline-derived CDR1 and CDR2 are SGHTA and FQGTGA. The V and J ends lost 5 bases and 5 bases, in that order; junction bases with no gene match: 1. The CDR3 sequence is 12 residues long. This chain's CDR3 is CASSRQGETQYF. Written as DNA, the CDR3 is TGTGCCAGCAGCCGACAGGGGGAGACCCAGTACTTC. The entire variable domain, with the rest obtained from reference TRBV7-3 and TRBJ2-5, is as follows: GAGVSQTPSNKVTEKGKYVELRCDPISGHTALYWYRQSLGQGPEFLIYFQGTGAADDSGLPNDRFFAVRPEGSVSTLKIQRTERGDSAVYLCASSRQGETQYFGPGTRLLVL.

The chain is built from TRBV20-1 and TRBJ2-3; maybe TRBD2 (6 bases). CDR3 size: 13 residues. V gave up 1 base and J gave up 4 bases, with 9 bases separating them. Looked up from germline, CDR1 is DFQATT and CDR2 is SNEGSKA (reference sequence). The DNA of the CDR3 is TGCAGTGCTAGAGCCCGGGACTCAGATACGCAGTATTTT. Translation gives CSARARDSDTQYF.

CDR3 in amino acids: CASSRNELAGEQFF. For the CDR3, the DNA is TGTGCCAGCAGCCGCAACGAGCTAGCAGGGGAGCAGTTCTTC. The chain combines TRBV7-3 with TRBJ2-1, with D tentatively TRBD1 or TRBD2 (5 bases each). CDR3 length equals 14 residues. CDR1 SGHTA and CDR2 FQGTGA come from the germline V gene. V lost 5 bases to trimming and J lost 10 bases, with 18 bases between them. Drawing the rest from reference TRBV7-3 and TRBJ2-1, the complete variable domain is GAGVSQTPSNKVTEKGKYVELRCDPISGHTALYWYRQSLGQGPEFLIYFQGTGAADDSGLPNDRFFAVRPEGSVSTLKIQRTERGDSAVYLCASSRNELAGEQFFGPGTRLTVL.

This clonotype has only a few counts. CDR3 nucleotide sequence: TGTGCCAGCAGCCAAATGGCCCCAGATACGCAGTATTTT. Its translation is CASSQMAPDTQYF. This rearrangement joins TRBV14 to TRBJ2-3; D remains ambiguous. CDR1 and CDR2 (germline): SGHDN, FVKESK. This CDR3 is 13 amino acids long. V lost 2 bases and J 4 bases, leaving 7 bases between the germline ends.

This clonotype has only a few counts. Its ends do not fully match the called genes, so a read error is possible. The chain carries TRBV28 and TRBJ2-1, with 7 bases that match TRBD1. The CDR3 is 15 amino acids. The germline V gene has CDR1 MDHEN and CDR2 SYDVKM. CDR3 amino acids: CAGSLQGTSYNEQFF. In nucleotides, the CDR3 is TGTGCCGGCAGTTTACAGGGGACATCCTACAATGAGCAGTTCTTC.

This clonotype showed up just once. CDR3 in DNA: TGTGCCAGCAGTTCCAGCGCCAAACAGAACACTGAAGCTTTCTTT. It codes for CASSSSAKQNTEAFF. V gene TRBV27 combines with J gene TRBJ1-1; D unresolved. With 4 bases removed from V and 1 base from J, the gap between germline ends came to 13 bases. This CDR3 has 15 residues. The germline V gene has CDR1 MNHEY and CDR2 SMNVEV (reference sequence).

There are a few counts of this clonotype. The chain combines TRBV13 with TRBJ2-1; unclear D gene. The CDR3 extends over 14 amino acids. Germline V gene data show CDR1 as PRHDT and CDR2 as FYEKMQ (reference sequence). Trimming removed 5 bases at V and 3 bases at J, with 11 bases between. This CDR3 reads CASSVRKYYNEQFF. The CDR3 DNA sequence: TGTGCCAGCAGCGTCAGGAAATACTACAATGAGCAGTTCTTC.

The V call is TRBV7-9, the J call TRBJ2-2; D may correspond to TRBD1 or TRBD2 (5 bases each). Trimming removed 1 base from V and 0 bases from J, with 9 bases in between. The CDR3 spans 16 residues. The V gene's germline CDR1 is SEHNR and CDR2 FQNEAQ (reference sequence). The CDR3 loop reads CASSLGGATNTGELFF. Written as DNA, the CDR3 is TGTGCCAGCAGCTTAGGAGGGGCCACGAACACCGGGGAGCTGTTTTTT.

A few counts support this clonotype. The chain has TRBV27 and TRBJ2-1, with 10 bases identical to TRBD1. V shed 6 bases and J 4 bases; nucleotides not matched to a gene: 6. CDR1 is MNHEY, CDR2 SMNVEV, per germline (reference sequence). This CDR3 contains 15 residues. The DNA of the CDR3 is TGTGCCAGCAGCCAAGCGGGACAGGGGTACAATGAGCAGTTCTTC. Its translation: CASSQAGQGYNEQFF.